The 29 T cell receptor beta chains listed next were all sequenced from one sample in a study of cytomegalovirus exposure and HLA in healthy donors. PCR primers comprised 60 Vbeta and 13 Jbeta primers. Clones were sequenced by immunoSEQ multiplex PCR, and TCRdb holds only the in-frame ones, with some missing. The sample comprises roughly 130,000 clones, 84% of which are singletons, and around 3% rests with the top ten. Source material: PBMCs. The receptors were sampled from a woman aged 18-29 years in good health and CMV-seropositive.

The chain recombines TRBV30 with TRBJ2-1; 10 bases align to TRBD2. The CDR3 has 13 amino acids. J lost 7 bases, V lost 5 bases, and 5 bases had no gene match. Germline CDR1 and CDR2: GTSNPN and SVGIG (reference sequence). The CDR3 loop is CAWSGLAENEQFF. CDR3 nucleotide sequence: TGTGCCTGGTCCGGACTAGCGGAAAATGAGCAGTTCTTC.

The rearrangement joins TRBV7-2 to TRBJ2-1; 9 bases map to TRBD1. The CDR3 has 15 amino acids. With 3 bases clipped from V and 3 bases from J, the junction kept 3 bases outside the gene matches. CDR1 is SGHTA and CDR2 is FQGNSA in the germline V gene. Written as DNA, the CDR3 is TGTGCCAGCAGCTTCCCGGGACAGGGCTACAATGAGCAGTTCTTC. Translating gives CASSFPGQGYNEQFF.

The rearrangement joins TRBV27 to TRBJ1-5, with 7 nucleotides matching TRBD1. There are 14 residues in the CDR3. Germline values: CDR1 MNHEY, CDR2 SMNVEV (reference sequence). The V and J ends lost 0 bases and 7 bases, in that order; junction bases with no gene match: 3. CDR3 nucleotide sequence: TGTGCCAGCAGTTTATCAGGGGGCGCCCAGCCCCAGCATTTT. Residues: CASSLSGGAQPQHF.

The gene calls are TRBV14 and TRBJ1-6; D not certain. V was pared by 2 bases and J by 4 bases, with 9 bases between. The CDR3 spans 15 residues. CDR1 SGHDN and CDR2 FVKESK come from the germline V gene. In nucleotides, the CDR3 is TGTGCCAGCAGCCAAAATCCAACTTATAATTCACCCCTCCACTTT. Translation: CASSQNPTYNSPLHF.

This clone has only a few counts. The chain carries TRBV5-4 and TRBJ2-3; 8 nucleotides agree with TRBD2. V lost 4 bases to trimming and J lost 1 base; unmatched junction nucleotides: 8. Germline V gene lookup returns CDR1 SGHNT and CDR2 YYREEE (reference sequence). This CDR3 has 16 residues. CDR3 sequence: CASSPSSGRRTDTQYF. The CDR3 DNA reads as TGTGCCAGCAGCCCCTCTAGCGGGCGCCGCACAGATACGCAGTATTTT. Looking up the rest from reference TRBV5-4 and TRBJ2-3 gives the full variable domain: ETGVTQSPTHLIKTRGQQVTLRCSSQSGHNTVSWYQQALGQGPQFIFQYYREEENGRGNFPPRFSGLQFPNYSSELNVNALELDDSALYLCASSPSSGRRTDTQYFGPGTRLTVL.

V is TRBV6-4 and J is TRBJ1-5, with D hard to call. The V gene's germline CDR1 is MRHNA and CDR2 SNTAGT. The CDR3 length is 13 residues. Trimming shortened V by 6 bases and J by 1 base, and 7 bases separated the two germline ends. Here the CDR3 DNA reads TGTGCCAGCAGCCCCAGGAGCAATCAGCCCCAGCATTTT. This encodes CASSPRSNQPQHF.

This chain links TRBV27 with TRBJ2-7, with D hard to call. Germline CDR1 MNHEY, CDR2 SMNVEV (reference sequence). The CDR3 extends over 14 amino acids. V shed 4 bases and J shed 1 base, with 11 bases lying between them. The DNA for the CDR3 is TGTGCCAGCAGTTCATTTCAGACTTCCTACGAGCAGTACTTC. Encoded protein: CASSSFQTSYEQYF.

This chain connects TRBV25-1 to TRBJ2-3, with 13 bases lining up with TRBD2. Germline loops: CDR1 MGHDK, CDR2 SYGVNS. CDR3 length: 18 residues. The J segment lost 0 bases and the V segment lost 2 bases, leaving 5 bases of the junction unmatched. The CDR3 coding sequence is TGTGCCAGCAGTGAACCCAAGACTAGCGGGGGGAGCACAGATACGCAGTATTTT. It codes for CASSEPKTSGGSTDTQYF.

This chain links TRBV29-1 with TRBJ1-2; no clear D. V lost 7 bases and J 14 bases, leaving 14 bases between the germline ends. Germline V gives CDR1 SQVTM, CDR2 ANQGSEA. CDR3 size: 9 residues. CDR3 sequence: CSAGVEGTF. The CDR3 bases are TGCAGCGCTGGGGTGGAGGGTACCTTC.

The rearrangement links TRBV28 to TRBJ1-4, with TRBD1 identical over 7 bases. The CDR3 length is 13 residues. The V gene end was trimmed by 10 bases and the J gene end by 7 bases; junction bases not matched to a gene: 9. Germline V gene data show CDR1 as MDHEN and CDR2 as SYDVKM. CDR3 nucleotides: TGTGCCACCCAAGCAGGGGGTGGTGAAAAACTGTTTTTT. Residues: CATQAGGGEKLFF.

This chain joins TRBV27 and TRBJ1-6; D call uncertain. CDR1 MNHEY and CDR2 SMNVEV come from the germline V gene (reference sequence). V lost 5 bases and J lost 5, with 7 bases in between. The CDR3 has 13 residues. The CDR3: CASSRGNNSPLHF. DNA for the CDR3: TGTGCCAGCAGTCGCGGAAATAATTCACCCCTCCACTTT.

This clone has a single count. V is TRBV4-1 and J is TRBJ1-5; D not resolved. CDR1 is MGHRA and CDR2 is YSYEKL in the germline V gene. V was trimmed by 0 bases and J by 7 bases, leaving 19 bases between them. CDR3 length equals 17 residues. CDR3 amino acids: CASSQEGGWASDQPQHF. CDR3 DNA sequence: TGCGCCAGCAGCCAAGAAGGTGGCTGGGCTAGCGACCAGCCCCAGCATTTT.

The count of this clone is one. This rearrangement joins TRBV4-1 to TRBJ1-1; 8 bases line up with TRBD1. This CDR3 spans 13 amino acids. V trimming: 8 bases; J trimming: 4 bases; junction bases outside the gene matches: 6. Per germline, CDR1 MGHRA and CDR2 YSYEKL. CDR3 region: CASSADRVTEAFF. The CDR3 DNA reads TGCGCCAGCTCTGCGGACAGGGTCACTGAAGCTTTCTTT.

This clone was recorded only once. The J gene is TRBJ1-5, the V gene TRBV9, with D tentatively TRBD1 (6 bases). Germline values: CDR1 SGDLS, CDR2 YYNGEE. This CDR3 comprises 14 residues. The V end was cut by 4 bases, the J end by 5 bases, with 13 bases between. DNA of the CDR3: TGTGCCAGCAGCCCCCAGGACAGCGATCAGCCCCAGCATTTT. This encodes CASSPQDSDQPQHF.

The chain links TRBV2 to TRBJ1-4, with unresolved D. Trimming took 8 bases from V and 8 from J, leaving 15 bases between them. The CDR3 is 13 amino acids. Germline-derived CDR1 and CDR2 are SNHLY and FYNNEI. In DNA form, the CDR3 reads TGTGCCAGCGCACTCCTTAGGGAGGAAAAACTGTTTTTT. It encodes CASALLREEKLFF.

Note on this clone: An end of the junction differs from the germline gene, which may be a read error. This chain uses TRBV18 with TRBJ1-2; 7 bases fit TRBD1. Germline CDR1 and CDR2: KGHSH and LQKENI. The length of the CDR3 is 13 residues. The CDR3 DNA is TGTGCCAGCTCACCAGGGATTGTGGACAGGCTGGACTTC. Its protein product is CASSPGIVDRLDF.

The chain joins TRBV18 to TRBJ2-1, with 7 bases matching TRBD1. Germline V gene lookup returns CDR1 KGHSH and CDR2 LQKENI. There are 16 residues in the CDR3. With V trimmed by 3 bases and J by 7 bases, 12 bases remained unmatched. The CDR3 DNA is TGTGCCAGCTCACCCATTGACCGGACAGGACAGAATGAGCAGTTCTTC. This codes for CASSPIDRTGQNEQFF.

This sequence joins TRBV5-1 and TRBJ1-2; TRBD1 matches at 10 bases. The V and J ends lost 2 bases and 8 bases, in that order; junction bases with no gene match: 9. This CDR3 has 15 residues. Germline V CDR1 and CDR2: SGHRS, YFSETQ. The CDR3 nucleotides read TGCGCCAGCAGCTTAATTGGACAGGGGGAGCAGGGCTACACCTTC. Translating gives CASSLIGQGEQGYTF.

The CDR3 loop reads CASRPGARTYEQYF. The CDR3 nucleotides are TGTGCCAGTAGGCCAGGGGCGCGGACCTACGAGCAGTACTTC. J is TRBJ2-7 and V is TRBV19; TRBD1 is a possible D gene (6 bases). The CDR3 runs to 14 residues. The germline CDR1 and CDR2 sequences are LNHDA and SQIVND (reference sequence). V shed 6 bases and J shed 2 bases, with 14 bases lying between them.

This sequence joins TRBV28 and TRBJ1-5; tentatively, D is TRBD1 (6 bases). CDR3 length: 15 amino acids. V was clipped by 6 bases and J by 7 bases, with 19 bases between them. Germline-derived CDR1 and CDR2 are MDHEN and SYDVKM. The CDR3, as DNA: TGTGCCAGCAGAAGATCGGGGGGCGCAGGGCAGCCCCAGCATTTT. Its translation: CASRRSGGAGQPQHF.

The rearrangement links TRBV5-1 to TRBJ2-3; D may be TRBD2 (5 bases). The ends were cut back, 4 bases at V and 5 bases at J, with 11 bases in the middle. The CDR3 spans 13 residues. The germline V gene has CDR1 SGHRS and CDR2 YFSETQ. The CDR3 reads CASSPPSRDTQYF. DNA for the CDR3: TGCGCCAGCAGCCCCCCTAGCCGAGATACGCAGTATTTT.

The chain combines TRBV19 with TRBJ2-4; 8 bases match TRBD1. After removal of 1 base from V and 0 bases from J, the junction contained 8 bases not matched to a gene. This CDR3 comprises 18 residues. Per germline, CDR1 LNHDA and CDR2 SQIVND (reference sequence). In DNA, the CDR3 is TGTGCCAGTAGTATAGTAATAAAACAGGGGGTAGCCAAAAACATTCAGTACTTC. Encoded protein: CASSIVIKQGVAKNIQYF.

This chain joins TRBV5-5 and TRBJ2-5; 8 bases align to TRBD2. V lost 2 bases to trimming and J lost 5 bases; unmatched junction nucleotides: 5. Germline V lookup: CDR1 SGHKS, CDR2 YYEKEE (reference sequence). The CDR3 sequence is 14 residues long. Here the CDR3 DNA reads TGTGCCAGCAGCTTCGGGGGGGCCCGGGAGACCCAGTACTTC. Translated: CASSFGGARETQYF.

The V call is TRBV5-1, the J call TRBJ1-3; D is possibly TRBD1 (6 bases). Trimming took off 4 bases at V and 0 bases at J, with 14 bases between the two ends. Per the germline V gene, CDR1 is SGHRS and CDR2 is YFSETQ. The CDR3 has 16 residues. Here the CDR3 reads CASSTGDTSSGNTIYF. The CDR3 coding sequence is TGCGCCAGCAGCACCGGGGACACCAGCTCTGGAAACACCATATATTTT.

Regarding this clone: An end of the junction differs from the germline gene, which may be a read error. V and J are TRBV7-7 and TRBJ2-7, with 8 bases identical to TRBD2. The germline gives CDR1 SSHAT, CDR2 FNYEAQ (reference sequence). The CDR3 spans 15 residues. The CDR3 spells CASSEGSGGSYEQYF. The CDR3 DNA sequence: TGTGCTAGCAGCGAGGGATCGGGGGGGTCCTACGAGCAGTACTTC.

V usage is TRBV27 and J usage is TRBJ2-7; 10 positions match TRBD2. The CDR3 totals 15 residues. The J segment lost 6 bases and the V segment lost 3 bases, leaving 8 bases of the junction unmatched. Germline V gene lookup returns CDR1 MNHEY and CDR2 SMNVEV (reference sequence). The CDR3 region is CASSLQAGGRTEQYF. CDR3 coding DNA: TGTGCCAGCAGTTTGCAAGCGGGGGGGCGGACCGAGCAGTACTTC.

The rearrangement joins TRBV11-3 to TRBJ2-2, with D perhaps TRBD1 (5 bases). This CDR3 region has 14 residues. CDR1 is SGHNT, CDR2 YENEEA, per germline. Trimming removed 5 bases from V and 7 bases from J, with 14 bases in between. CDR3 DNA sequence: TGTGCCAGCAGCCGGAGTCAGGGTGGCGGGGAGCTGTTTTTT. Translated: CASSRSQGGGELFF.

V is TRBV5-1 and J is TRBJ2-7; maybe TRBD1 (5 bases). This CDR3 has 13 amino acids. V was trimmed by 4 bases and J by 5 bases, leaving 13 bases between them. Germline CDR1 and CDR2: SGHRS and YFSETQ. The CDR3 region is CASSAIQGHEQYF. CDR3 sequence (DNA): TGCGCCAGCAGCGCGATTCAGGGCCACGAGCAGTACTTC.

The rearrangement uses TRBV5-5 and TRBJ2-3; D may be TRBD1 (5 bases). The length of the CDR3 is 16 residues. V was cut by 3 bases and J by 3 bases, with 17 bases left in between. Germline CDR1 is SGHKS and CDR2 is YYEKEE (reference sequence). The CDR3 loop reads CASSSGRQGRTDTQYF. CDR3 in DNA: TGTGCCAGCAGCTCTGGACGGCAGGGAAGAACAGATACGCAGTATTTT.